This TCR beta chain was captured by sequencing in a study of T cells in Graves' hyperthyroidism and ophthalmopathy (dated by TCRdb to between 2018 and 2021). For the wider study: Peripheral blood was sampled at the time of initial diagnosis, prior to any treatment. The 100 discovery patients were divided at random into training and test sets in a 7:3 ratio. The paper describes TCR Vbeta CDR3 sequencing of roughly 130 peripheral blood samples, made up of 43 ophthalmopathy patients, 70 to 75 hyperthyroidism patients and about 17 progressor patients. Prospective prediction of ophthalmopathy was tested in an independent validation cohort consisting of 18 to 20 hyperthyroidism patients and around 16 patients who later progressed to ophthalmopathy. The study also compared thyroid tissue and blood T-cell repertoires from about six Graves' hyperthyroidism patients. A discovery cohort of 95 to 100 patients, about 40 with Graves' ophthalmopathy and roughly 59 with stable Graves' hyperthyroidism, was used to find distinguishing TCR V-J signatures. After blood sampling, hyperthyroidism patients were treated with methimazole at a starting dose of 30 mg daily, and ophthalmopathy patients were treated with high-dose intravenous methylprednisolone. Overall results and qualifications from the work: In validation, the model predicted progression to ophthalmopathy with approximately 71% sensitivity and around 72% specificity, a median of 6.5 months before onset. Sample size was not statistically predetermined, and blinding of investigators to group allocation was not performed. Blood samples also contained most of the expanded thyroid clonotypes (frequency above 0.001), which suggests that blood repertoires may reflect thyroid immune responses. A model built on a 13 V-J signature distinguished ophthalmopathy from stable hyperthyroidism, reaching about 88% sensitivity and around 82% specificity in cross-validation and 80%/75% in testing.

Ophthalmopathy patients had moderately to severely active disease, Clinical Activity Score of at least 3, NOSPECS grade of at least 4, and duration under 3 months. Patients with uncontrolled infections, other autoimmune diseases, pregnancy or lactation were excluded. Diagnoses relied on clinical symptoms, serum thyroxine and TRAb, thyroid ultrasound and orbital computed tomography. Ficoll-Paque density gradient centrifugation was used to isolate PBMCs from about 9.4 ml of fresh peripheral blood. Trizol reagent was used to extract total RNA, and RNA quality was then checked on an Agilent 2100 Bioanalyzer. The CDR3 contains 13 residues, cysteine and phenylalanine counted. The read is trimmed to its CDR3 DNA, 39 bases read in frame from base 1. The junction carries 4 bases between V and J, which are trimmed by 4 bases and 1 base respectively. Per the germline V gene, MDHEN is the CDR1 and SYDVKM is the CDR2.

TCR beta CDR3 regions were amplified from RNA transcripts. A first-round RT-PCR of the TCR CDR3 used the HTBI primer set with the Qiagen OneStep RT-PCR kit. The libraries were constructed in a second round of multiplex PCR and then size-selected and purified. Paired-end sequencing of the libraries was performed with 100 bp reads on an Illumina HiSeq2000. The authors' analysis ran thus. SOAPnuke was used to process the raw data, with reads discarded if the reads contained adapters or uncalled bases, had a mean Phred below 15, or lacked an exact constant-primer or identifier match. High-quality paired reads were merged using COPE v1.2.5, and each unique nucleotide sequence was defined as a clonotype. Clonotypes were aligned to IMGT TRBV, TRBD and TRBJ reference segments using MiTCR v1.1. The analysis was restricted to V-J combinations with a frequency above 0.0001, which together covered just over 99% of the repertoires. The TCS score was defined as F50 (clonal expansion) divided by E x V (chaos), with BLOSUM62-based TCRdist calculated between CDR3 peptides within each V-J. Welch's t-statistics and random forest reduced 500 to 550 V-J features to 10 to 15, which were used in a naive Bayes classifier (R e1071). Starting from the raw public reads, TCRdb applied fastp trimming at Q25, assembled clones with MiXCR and retained in-frame beta chains. When rows share a CDR3 protein, they turn into one entry using the most common DNA and genes. V and J calls and clone size were set by TCRdb, not the authors. This sample has more than 350,000 distinct CDR3 sequences in its table, and approximately 16% of those were observed once. Of the sample, roughly a fifth falls within the top ten clones.

There are many counts of this clonotype. There is no known antigen for this receptor. No much larger clone is present one base from it, and per-base qualities are unavailable. The sequence joins TRBV28 to TRBJ2-2, with the D segment identity uncertain. The sequence was collected from a woman aged 55-69 years with Graves' ophthalmopathy. Sequenced input: blood. CDR3 loop: CASSYENTGELFF. The base sequence is TGTGCCAGCAGTTATGAGAACACCGGGGAGCTGTTTTTT.